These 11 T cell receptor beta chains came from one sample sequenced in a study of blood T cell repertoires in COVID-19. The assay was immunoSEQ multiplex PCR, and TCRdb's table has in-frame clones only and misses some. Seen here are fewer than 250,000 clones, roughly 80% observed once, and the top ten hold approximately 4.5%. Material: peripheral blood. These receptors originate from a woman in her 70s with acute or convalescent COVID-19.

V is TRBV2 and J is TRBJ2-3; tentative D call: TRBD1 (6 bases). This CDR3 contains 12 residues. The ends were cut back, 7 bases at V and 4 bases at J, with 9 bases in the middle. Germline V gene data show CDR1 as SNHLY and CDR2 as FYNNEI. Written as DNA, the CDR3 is TGTGCCAGCAAAGAGGGGGCAGATACGCAGTATTTT. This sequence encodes CASKEGADTQYF. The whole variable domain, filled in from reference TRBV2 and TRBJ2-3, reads EPEVTQTPSHQVTQMGQEVILRCVPISNHLYFYWYRQILGQKVEFLVSFYNNEISEKSEIFDDQFSVERPDGSNFTLKIRSTKLEDSAMYFCASKEGADTQYFGPGTRLTVL.

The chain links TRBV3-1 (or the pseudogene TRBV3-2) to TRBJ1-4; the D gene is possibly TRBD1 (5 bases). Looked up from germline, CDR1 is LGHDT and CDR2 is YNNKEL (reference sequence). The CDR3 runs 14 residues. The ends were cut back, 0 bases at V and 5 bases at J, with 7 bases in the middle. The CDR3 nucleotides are TGTGCCAGCAGCCAAGACAGGGCCAATGAAAAACTGTTTTTT. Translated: CASSQDRANEKLFF.

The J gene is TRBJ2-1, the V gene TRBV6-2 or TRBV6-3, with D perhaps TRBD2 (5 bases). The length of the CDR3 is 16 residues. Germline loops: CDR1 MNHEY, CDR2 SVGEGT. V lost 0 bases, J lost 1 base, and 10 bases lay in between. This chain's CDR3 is CASSYSPGTSYNEQFF. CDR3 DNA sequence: TGTGCCAGCAGTTACTCCCCGGGAACATCCTACAATGAGCAGTTCTTC.

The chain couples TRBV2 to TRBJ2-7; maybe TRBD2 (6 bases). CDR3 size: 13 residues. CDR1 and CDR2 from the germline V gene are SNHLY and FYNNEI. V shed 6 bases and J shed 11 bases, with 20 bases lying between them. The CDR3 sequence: CASSPRGGGSEYF. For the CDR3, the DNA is TGTGCCAGCAGCCCTAGGGGAGGTGGATCGGAGTACTTC. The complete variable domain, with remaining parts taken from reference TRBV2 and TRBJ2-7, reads EPEVTQTPSHQVTQMGQEVILRCVPISNHLYFYWYRQILGQKVEFLVSFYNNEISEKSEIFDDQFSVERPDGSNFTLKIRSTKLEDSAMYFCASSPRGGGSEYFGPGTRLTVT.

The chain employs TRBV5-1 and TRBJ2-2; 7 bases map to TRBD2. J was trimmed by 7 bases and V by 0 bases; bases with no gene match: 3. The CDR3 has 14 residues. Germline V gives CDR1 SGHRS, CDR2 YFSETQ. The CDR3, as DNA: TGCGCCAGCAGCTTGGCCCCGGGAGGCGGGGAGCTGTTTTTT. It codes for CASSLAPGGGELFF.

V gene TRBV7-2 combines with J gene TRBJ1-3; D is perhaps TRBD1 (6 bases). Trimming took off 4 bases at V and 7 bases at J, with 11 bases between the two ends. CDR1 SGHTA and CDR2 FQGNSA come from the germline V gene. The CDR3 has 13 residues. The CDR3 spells CASSSDSFNTIYF. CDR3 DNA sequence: TGTGCCAGCAGCTCGGACAGCTTCAACACCATATATTTT. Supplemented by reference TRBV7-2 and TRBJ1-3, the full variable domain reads GAGVSQSPSNKVTEKGKDVELRCDPISGHTALYWYRQSLGQGLEFLIYFQGNSAPDKSGLPSDRFSAERTGGSVSTLTIQRTQQEDSAVYLCASSSDSFNTIYFGEGSWLTVV.

The chain's CDR3 is CASSIGTLSNTEAFF. CDR3 coding DNA: TGTGCCAGCAGCATAGGGACATTATCGAACACTGAAGCTTTCTTT. This chain uses TRBV5-6 with TRBJ1-1, with D perhaps TRBD1 (6 bases). V gave up 4 bases and J gave up 1 base, with 14 bases separating them. The CDR3 consists of 15 residues. Germline V lookup: CDR1 SGHDT, CDR2 YYEEEE.

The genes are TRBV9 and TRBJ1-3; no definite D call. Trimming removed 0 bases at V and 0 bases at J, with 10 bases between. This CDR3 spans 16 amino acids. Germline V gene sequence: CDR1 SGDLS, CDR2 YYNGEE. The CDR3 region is CASSVAPVNSGNTIYF. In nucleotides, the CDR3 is TGTGCCAGCAGCGTAGCCCCAGTAAACTCTGGAAACACCATATATTTT.

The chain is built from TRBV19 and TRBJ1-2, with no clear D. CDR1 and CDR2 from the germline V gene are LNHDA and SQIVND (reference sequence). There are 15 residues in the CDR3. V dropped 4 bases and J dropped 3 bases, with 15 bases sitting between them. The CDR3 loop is CASSSAIWGDYGYTF. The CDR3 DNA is TGTGCCAGTAGTAGCGCAATCTGGGGAGACTATGGCTACACCTTC.

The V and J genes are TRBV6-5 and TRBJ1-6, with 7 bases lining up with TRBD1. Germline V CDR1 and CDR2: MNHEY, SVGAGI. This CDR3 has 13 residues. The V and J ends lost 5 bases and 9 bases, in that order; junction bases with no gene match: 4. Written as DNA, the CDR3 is TGTGCCAGCAGTCGACAGGGTGGTTCACCCCTCCACTTT. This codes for CASSRQGGSPLHF.

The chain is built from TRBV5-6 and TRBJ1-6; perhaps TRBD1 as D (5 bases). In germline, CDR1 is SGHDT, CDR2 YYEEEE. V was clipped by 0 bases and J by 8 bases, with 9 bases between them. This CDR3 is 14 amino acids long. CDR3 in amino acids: CASSLGGLDSPLHF. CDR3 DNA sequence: TGTGCCAGCAGCTTGGGGGGCCTAGATTCACCCCTCCACTTT.